These T cell receptor beta chains were read from a single sample in a study of blood T cell repertoires in COVID-19. Measured with immunoSEQ multiplex PCR; TCRdb has only the in-frame clones, and not every one. In the table there are approximately 250,000 clones, approximately 86% of which are singletons. Sequences were obtained from peripheral blood. The receptor source for this set is a woman between 65 and 79 years old with COVID-19, enrolled during active disease. The CDR3 runs from the conserved cysteine through the conserved F or W. D genes are given only for firm matches. Only some rows state a clone size, as once, few, many or a class for expanded clones.

>TRBV24-1|TRBD1|TRBJ1-2|few
CATSPRTGVGYGYTF
TGTGCCACCAGTCCGAGGACAGGGGTTGGCTATGGCTACACCTTC
>TRBV4-1|-|TRBJ1-3|once
CASSQEMTNSGNTIYF
TGCGCCAGCAGCCAAGAGATGACAAACTCTGGAAACACCATATATTTT
>TRBV4-1|TRBD2|TRBJ2-3|-
CASRTSGGTDTQYF
TGCGCCAGCAGGACTAGCGGCGGCACAGATACGCAGTATTTT
>TRBV5-1|-|TRBJ1-2|-
CASSPSQSYYGYTF
TGCGCCAGCAGCCCCTCACAGAGCTACTATGGCTACACCTTC
>TRBV7-2|TRBD2|TRBJ2-3|-
CASSLEGGMNTQYF
TGTGCCAGCAGCTTAGAGGGAGGGATGAATACGCAGTATTTT
>TRBV9|-|TRBJ1-4|-
CASSVAGANEKLFF
TGTGCCAGCAGCGTAGCCGGGGCTAATGAAAAACTGTTTTTT
>TRBV6-5|TRBD1|TRBJ2-7|-
CASSWQGAVEQYF
TGTGCCAGCAGTTGGCAGGGGGCCGTAGAGCAGTACTTC
>TRBV11-2|TRBD1|TRBJ1-3|-
CASSPRTGSPGNTIYF
TGTGCCAGCAGCCCTCGGACAGGCTCGCCTGGAAACACCATATATTTT
>TRBV4-3|TRBD2|TRBJ2-3|-
CASSQGVAGGTDTQYF
TGCGCCAGCAGCCAAGGGGTAGCGGGGGGCACAGATACGCAGTATTTT
>TRBV7-9|TRBD2|TRBJ2-3|once
CASSLRGAISTDTQYF
TGTGCCAGCAGCCTGCGGGGGGCAATCAGCACAGATACGCAGTATTTT
>TRBV6-6|-|TRBJ1-6|few
CASSPPRQIINSPLHF
TGTGCCAGCAGTCCGCCACGACAGATAATCAATTCACCCCTCCACTTT
>TRBV6-2/TRBV6-3|TRBD1|TRBJ1-6|-
CASSYSGQGNSPLHF
TGTGCCAGCAGTTACTCTGGACAGGGAAATTCACCCCTCCACTTT
>TRBV2|TRBD1|TRBJ1-4|-
CASAPDRGREKLFF
TGTGCCAGCGCGCCCGACAGGGGGCGAGAAAAACTGTTTTTT
>TRBV2|-|TRBJ1-5|few
CASKGGGEWGNQPQHF
TGTGCCAGCAAAGGTGGGGGGGAGTGGGGCAATCAGCCCCAGCATTTT
>TRBV28|-|TRBJ1-5|-
CASSLNQPQHF
TGTGCCAGCAGCCTCAATCAGCCCCAGCATTTT
>TRBV12-3/TRBV12-4|-|TRBJ1-2|-
CASSVTVFYGYTF
TGTGCCAGCAGCGTAACAGTCTTTTATGGCTACACCTTC
>TRBV12-3/TRBV12-4|-|TRBJ1-1|many
CASSFQGDTEAFF
TGTGCCAGCAGTTTTCAGGGCGACACTGAAGCTTTCTTT
>TRBV7-8|TRBD1|TRBJ2-7|-
CASSLGNRGDEQYF
TGTGCCAGCAGCTTGGGAAACAGGGGGGACGAGCAGTACTTC
>TRBV10-3|TRBD1|TRBJ1-1|-
CAISPGGTGELHTEAFF
TGTGCCATCAGCCCAGGGGGGACAGGGGAACTCCACACTGAAGCTTTCTTT
>TRBV5-1|-|TRBJ1-1|-
CASSFLGHSNTEAFF
TGCGCCAGCAGCTTCCTTGGACACTCGAACACTGAAGCTTTCTTT
>TRBV30|TRBD1|TRBJ1-5|-
CAWSVPWTGGQPQHF
TGTGCCTGGAGTGTACCCTGGACAGGAGGTCAGCCCCAGCATTTT
>TRBV10-3|-|TRBJ2-2|-
CAIMASFTGELFF
TGTGCCATCATGGCTTCGTTTACCGGGGAGCTGTTTTTT
>TRBV10-3|TRBD2|TRBJ2-5|-
CAISEWGLGSEETQYF
TGTGCCATCAGTGAGTGGGGACTAGGGTCTGAGGAGACCCAGTACTTC
>TRBV9|TRBD2|TRBJ2-2|-
CASSAPSAGGFPKPNTGELFF
TGTGCCAGCAGCGCCCCCTCAGCGGGGGGCTTCCCGAAACCAAACACCGGGGAGCTGTTTTTT
>TRBV18|TRBD1|TRBJ1-1|-
CASYGTGTTEAFF
TGTGCCAGCTACGGGACAGGGACCACTGAAGCTTTCTTT
>TRBV15|-|TRBJ2-7|-
CATSRGIGGPLYEQYF
TGTGCCACCAGCAGGGGTATCGGGGGGCCACTCTACGAGCAGTACTTC
>TRBV24-1|-|TRBJ1-6|few
CATSASTGTPLHF
TGTGCCACCAGTGCTTCGACAGGTACACCCCTCCACTTT
>TRBV7-9|TRBD1|TRBJ1-1|-
CASSREDRGPLF
TGTGCCAGCAGCCGGGAGGACAGGGGCCCTCTCTTT
>TRBV7-2|TRBD2|TRBJ2-1|-
CASSLDASGVSYNEQFF
TGTGCCAGCAGCTTAGACGCTAGCGGGGTCTCCTACAATGAGCAGTTCTTC
>TRBV29-1|TRBD1|TRBJ2-7|-
CSVEDLGQGATYEQYF
TGCAGCGTTGAAGATCTTGGACAGGGGGCTACGTACGAGCAGTACTTC